One sample yielded the 27 T cell receptor beta chains listed below, sequenced in a study of blood T cells in healthy people across ages. The authors ran a second PCR of roughly 6 to 12 cycles using a sample-barcoded 5' primer and a J-beta primer mix. Using its own MiXCR run on the 5' RACE reads, TCRdb lists one record per CDR3 protein. The sample has a few hundred thousand distinct CDR3 sequences; around 27% are singletons. The same specimen was also included in a second study, on T cells of mothers and their children.

Sequences were obtained from blood. The receptors here all came from a boy younger than 10 in good health.

V gene TRBV20-1 combines with J gene TRBJ2-4; no firm D call. Germline assignment: CDR1 DFQATT and CDR2 SNEGSKA (reference sequence). The V end lost 0 bases, the J end lost 2 bases, and 5 bases lay between the germline ends. The CDR3 runs to 13 residues. CDR3 DNA sequence: TGCAGTGCTAGAGACGATACCAAAAACATTCAGTACTTC. This translates into CSARDDTKNIQYF.

Notes on this clonotype: Its ends do not fully match the called genes, so a read error is possible. The V call is TRBV7-9, the J call TRBJ1-1; D not certain. Per germline, CDR1 SEHNR and CDR2 FQNEAQ (reference sequence). The CDR3 is 14 residues long. The CDR3 nucleotides are TGTGCCAGCAGTTTAGGTGGAGTTTGGTCTGAAGCTTTCTTT. The encoded protein is CASSLGGVWSEAFF.

The CDR3 loop is CASSRTTGDTQYF. The CDR3 DNA is TGTGCCAGCAGCCGAACTACAGGGGATACGCAGTATTTT. The gene calls are TRBV7-9 and TRBJ2-3, with a tentative D call TRBD1 (6 bases). V gave up 5 bases and J gave up 6 bases, with 12 bases separating them. The CDR3 loop spans 13 amino acids. Germline loops: CDR1 SEHNR, CDR2 FQNEAQ (reference sequence).

Only a few counts were recorded for this clonotype. This chain joins TRBV7-8 and TRBJ1-2; 12 bases align to TRBD1. The CDR3 runs to 17 residues. V gave up 0 bases and J gave up 6 bases; unmatched junction bases: 8. Germline V gives CDR1 SGHVS, CDR2 FQNEAQ. The chain's CDR3 is CASSLAEGQGASNGYTF. The CDR3 DNA is TGTGCCAGCAGCTTAGCGGAGGGACAGGGGGCATCAAATGGCTACACCTTC.

This clonotype was counted at least ten times. The chain recombines TRBV6-5 with TRBJ2-2; D not certain. This CDR3 comprises 14 residues. The V end was cut by 5 bases, the J end by 6 bases, with 13 bases between. Germline CDR1 reads MNHEY; CDR2 reads SVGAGI. Written as DNA, the CDR3 is TGTGCCAGCAGTGCCCGGGCCACGGCCGGGGAGCTGTTTTTT. It translates to CASSARATAGELFF.

This clonotype was counted a few times. The genes are TRBV10-3 and TRBJ2-1; the match to TRBD2 covers 8 bases. Germline V gene sequence: CDR1 ENHRY, CDR2 SYGVKD. The trim removed 10 bases at V and 5 bases at J, leaving 10 bases unmatched. The CDR3 is made up of 14 amino acids. CDR3 sequence: CATNEREPDNEQFF. DNA for the CDR3: TGTGCCACCAACGAGCGGGAGCCGGACAATGAGCAGTTCTTC.

This clonotype was recorded a few times. The junction shows a germline mismatch at one end, possibly a read error. The chain employs TRBV11-2 and TRBJ2-6; possibly TRBD2 for D (5 bases). Germline assignment: CDR1 SGHAT and CDR2 FQNNGV. This CDR3 has 18 amino acids. The CDR3, as DNA: TGTGCCGGCAGCTTATTCCTCGAGGGTTTGGGAGGGGCCAACGTCCTGACTTTC. Protein: CAGSLFLEGLGGANVLTF. Full variable domain (remainder filled in from reference TRBV11-2 and TRBJ2-6): EAGVAQSPRYKIIEKRQSVAFWCNPISGHATLYWYQQILGQGPKLLIQFQNNGVVDDSQLPKDRFSAERLKGVDSTLKIQPAKLEDSAVYLCAGSLFLEGLGGANVLTFGAGSRLTVL.

This clonotype turned up a few times. The chain couples TRBV27 to TRBJ2-7; D call uncertain. The CDR3 extends over 10 amino acids. V gave up 8 bases and J gave up 6 bases, with 8 bases separating them. Germline V gene sequence: CDR1 MNHEY, CDR2 SMNVEV (reference sequence). CDR3 nucleotides: TGTGCCAGCTCCTGGGGCGAGCAGTACTTC. It is translated as CASSWGEQYF.

This clonotype was picked up a small number of times. The junction departs from the called germline gene at one end, perhaps through a read error. The chain has TRBV7-3 and TRBJ2-7; TRBD1 matches 10 bases. CDR1 SGHTA and CDR2 FQGTGA come from the germline V gene. This CDR3 region has 15 residues. CDR3 sequence reads: CASSLAGTGVNEQYF. CDR3 DNA: TGTGCCAGTAGCTTGGCCGGGACAGGGGTTAACGAGCAGTACTTC.

The chain carries TRBV25-1 and TRBJ2-5; either TRBD1 or TRBD2 may fit D (5 bases each). The CDR3 is 15 residues long. The germline V gene encodes CDR1 MGHDK and CDR2 SYGVNS. Trimming removed 4 bases at V and 2 bases at J, with 14 bases between. The CDR3 nucleotides are TGTGCCAGCAGTGGCCGCCGGGACCTACAAGAGACCCAGTACTTC. Its translation: CASSGRRDLQETQYF.

This clonotype was observed a few times. This rearrangement joins TRBV13 to TRBJ2-1, with D possibly being TRBD2 (5 bases). CDR1 PRHDT and CDR2 FYEKMQ come from the germline V gene (reference sequence). CDR3 length: 13 residues. V gave up 5 bases and J gave up 3 bases, with 8 bases separating them. CDR3 bases: TGTGCCAGCAGCCCCCGGGACTACAATGAGCAGTTCTTC. The encoded protein is CASSPRDYNEQFF.

Details on this clonotype: The junction does not match germline at one end; this may be a read error. J is TRBJ2-7 and V is TRBV25-1; unclear D gene. The CDR3 loop spans 17 amino acids. CDR1 is MGHDK, CDR2 SYGVNS, per germline. The CDR3 region is CASSEEARTRRAYEQYF. Written as DNA, the CDR3 is TGTGCCAGCAGTGAAGAGGCCAGAACAAGGAGAGCCTACGAACAGTACTTC.

The chain joins TRBV6-2 or TRBV6-3 to TRBJ2-2; no definite D call. With 0 bases removed from V and 1 base from J, the gap between germline ends came to 6 bases. The CDR3 has 15 amino acids. Germline assignment: CDR1 MNHEY and CDR2 SVGEGT. CDR3 in amino acids: CASSYSNKNTGELFF. CDR3 DNA sequence: TGTGCCAGCAGTTACTCGAATAAGAACACCGGGGAGCTGTTTTTT.

This clonotype was picked up a small number of times. The V and J genes are TRBV19 and TRBJ1-3; D remains unclear. This CDR3 has 13 amino acids. Germline CDR1 is LNHDA and CDR2 is SQIVND (reference sequence). The V and J ends lost 9 bases and 0 bases respectively, with 9 bases between them. The CDR3 reads CARQLRSGNTIYF. The CDR3 DNA follows: TGTGCCAGACAGCTTCGCTCTGGAAACACCATATATTTT.

The rearrangement joins TRBV20-1 to TRBJ2-1; D gene uncertain. The germline CDR1 and CDR2 sequences are DFQATT and SNEGSKA (reference sequence). This CDR3 has 16 amino acids. The germline V and J ends were trimmed by 5 bases and 5 bases, with 22 bases remaining between them. CDR3 in amino acids: CSALPHDLALDNEQFF. The CDR3 DNA sequence: TGCAGTGCTTTACCTCATGATTTAGCTCTTGACAATGAGCAGTTCTTC.

The chain recombines TRBV24-1 with TRBJ2-2, with D maybe TRBD2 (5 bases). The CDR3 contains 14 residues. V shed 6 bases and J shed 2 bases, with 9 bases lying between them. Germline V gene data show CDR1 as KGHDR and CDR2 as SFDVKD. As DNA, the CDR3 is TGTGCCACCAGTCCGCGGGTCAACACCGGGGAGCTGTTTTTT. Its protein product is CATSPRVNTGELFF.

The sample holds a few counts of this clonotype. This rearrangement joins TRBV5-8 to TRBJ2-3; 13 bases are shared with TRBD2. This CDR3 region has 16 residues. Trimming removed 4 bases from V and 3 bases from J; junction bases left unmatched: 5. Germline CDR1 reads SGHTS; CDR2 reads YDEGEE. The CDR3, as DNA: TGTGCCAGCAGCCCATCGACTAGCGGGAGGACAGATACGCAGTATTTT. It translates to CASSPSTSGRTDTQYF. Using reference TRBV5-8 and TRBJ2-3 for the parts outside the CDR3, the full variable domain is EAGVTQSPTHLIKTRGQQATLRCSPISGHTSVYWYQQALGLGLQFLLWYDEGEERNRGNFPPRFSGRQFPNYSSELNVNALELEDSALYLCASSPSTSGRTDTQYFGPGTRLTVL.

V is TRBV7-9 and J is TRBJ2-1; the match to TRBD2 covers 7 bases. Germline CDR1 is SEHNR and CDR2 is FQNEAQ (reference sequence). CDR3 length: 17 amino acids. Losses at the gene ends were 5 bases for V and 5 bases for J; bases not matched to a gene: 15. The CDR3 sequence: CASSSVGGRAVDNEQFF. As DNA, the CDR3 is TGTGCCAGCAGCAGCGTGGGGGGGAGGGCCGTCGACAATGAGCAGTTCTTC. The complete variable domain, with remaining parts taken from reference TRBV7-9 and TRBJ2-1, reads DTGVSQNPRHKITKRGQNVTFRCDPISEHNRLYWYRQTLGQGPEFLTYFQNEAQLEKSRLLSDRFSAERPKGSFSTLEIQRTEQGDSAMYLCASSSVGGRAVDNEQFFGPGTRLTVL.

This clonotype appeared many times. The chain has TRBV7-9 and TRBJ1-2; TRBD1 might be the D (6 bases). CDR1 and CDR2 (germline): SEHNR, FQNEAQ (reference sequence). V lost 0 bases to trimming and J lost 2 bases, with 13 bases between them. The CDR3 extends over 16 amino acids. The CDR3 loop is CASSLAELGQNYGYTF. DNA of the CDR3: TGTGCCAGCAGCTTAGCCGAGTTAGGACAGAACTATGGCTACACCTTC.

This clonotype was seen a handful of times. This chain connects TRBV11-2 to TRBJ2-5; weak D call: TRBD1 (6 bases). Gene TRBJ2-1 matches the end of the DNA better, so the J call may be wrong. The CDR3 sequence is 13 residues long. Germline CDR1 SGHAT, CDR2 FQNNGV. The CDR3 DNA sequence: TGTGCCAGCAGCCACCCCGACAGGTGGGGGCAGTTCTTC. This sequence encodes CASSHPDRWGQFF.

The sample holds a few counts of this clonotype. This chain links TRBV12-3 or TRBV12-4 with TRBJ1-5; tentative D call: TRBD1 (5 bases). This CDR3 is 13 amino acids long. Trimming removed 7 bases at V and 2 bases at J, with 9 bases between. CDR3 sequence (DNA): TGTGCCAGCACCTGGGACGGCAATCAGCCCCAGCATTTT. This gives the protein CASTWDGNQPQHF.

The rearrangement uses TRBV20-1 and TRBJ2-3; D is unresolved. This CDR3 is 12 amino acids long. CDR1 and CDR2 from the germline V gene are DFQATT and SNEGSKA (reference sequence). V dropped 5 bases and J dropped 4 bases, with 10 bases sitting between them. The CDR3 coding sequence is TGCAGTGCTGGTATGGGGTCAGATACGCAGTATTTT. The encoded protein is CSAGMGSDTQYF.

Here the CDR3 DNA reads TGCGCCAGCAGCTTGGCCGGACAGGGGGAGGTGCCCCAGTACTTC. Translation gives CASSLAGQGEVPQYF. The chain links TRBV5-1 to TRBJ2-1; 10 nucleotides line up with TRBD1. Matching the DNA end better, TRBJ2-5 makes the J call doubtful. The CDR3 has 15 amino acids. In germline, CDR1 is SGHRS, CDR2 YFSETQ.

This clonotype was detected only a few times. The chain uses TRBV9 and TRBJ2-5, with D perhaps matching TRBD1 (5 bases). V was clipped by 3 bases and J by 2 bases, with 11 bases between them. The germline V gene encodes CDR1 SGDLS and CDR2 YYNGEE. The CDR3 is made up of 14 amino acids. This chain's CDR3 is CASSARTSQETQYF. The CDR3 DNA reads TGTGCCAGCAGCGCCCGGACATCACAAGAGACCCAGTACTTC.

CDR3 region: CASSYPGAEAFF. The CDR3, as DNA: TGTGCCAGCAGTTACCCGGGCGCAGAAGCTTTCTTT. This chain uses TRBV6-2 or TRBV6-3 with TRBJ1-1; no clear D. Per the germline V gene, CDR1 is MNHEY and CDR2 is SVGEGT. The CDR3 is 12 amino acids. Trimming took 2 bases from V and 8 from J, leaving 9 bases between them.

In this sample, this clonotype turned up a few times. V gene TRBV7-2 combines with J gene TRBJ2-1; possible D gene TRBD2, 6 bases. V was cut by 6 bases and J by 10 bases, with 13 bases left in between. The CDR3 spans 12 residues. Germline assignment: CDR1 SGHTA and CDR2 FQGNSA. This CDR3 is CASSPVRGEQFF. CDR3 DNA: TGTGCCAGCAGTCCCGTGCGGGGCGAGCAGTTCTTC.

The CDR3 sequence is CASSRLNGELFF. For the CDR3, the DNA is TGTGCCAGCAGCAGACTAAACGGGGAGCTGTTTTTT. This chain joins TRBV7-9 and TRBJ2-2; perhaps TRBD2 as D (5 bases). Germline-derived CDR1 and CDR2 are SEHNR and FQNEAQ (reference sequence). V was shortened by 5 bases and J by 7 bases, with 8 bases between the two germline ends. The CDR3 contains 12 residues.